This TCR beta chain was profiled in a study of regulatory T cells in long-lasting Graves disease. TCR beta libraries were built with iRepertoire HTBI primers and Arm-PCR of CDR3 regions. TCRdb passed the multiplex PCR reads through MiXCR, listing each CDR3 protein once. The data show over 350,000 distinct CDR3 sequences, with around 21% seen just once and around 20% held by the top ten. Time point of the sample: persistent/refractory GD, antithyroid drugs over 5 years with positive TRAb. The TCR library used RNA extracted from PBMCs. Clinicians diagnosed Graves' disease using American Thyroid Association guidelines. This CDR3 spans 14 amino acids. The V gene lost 2 bases and the J gene lost 7 bases, with 12 bases spanning the gap. Germline CDR1 is MNHEY and CDR2 is SVGAGI. Whole-study findings and limits: Because few samples were included, accuracy may have been lower. TCR diversity was lower in persistent than newly diagnosed Graves' disease.

On this clonotype itself: The target antigen is unknown.

J is TRBJ1-5 and V is TRBV6-5, with D uncertain. This sample comprised peripheral blood mononuclear cells (PBMCs), obtained when the disease was refractory, from a patient treated with antithyroid drugs. The sequence came from a female donor with Graves disease. The CDR3 DNA reads TGTGCCAGCAGTTACATAGACACGGGGCAGCCCCAGCATTTT. This encodes CASSYIDTGQPQHF.